This T cell receptor (beta chain) stems from a study of blood T cells in healthy people across ages. The wider study: Using template switching, researchers captured about one barcoded beta molecule for each two T cells. Study-wide points: Per-million-T-cell TCR beta diversity fell roughly linearly with age. Long-lived donors had more naive CD4+ cells and higher diversity than aged donors. Expanded clonotype shifts may have been confounded, as the donors had an unknown CMV status.

A few counts support this clonotype. Its specificity is not known. The second PCR ran about 6 to 12 cycles with a sample-barcoded 5' primer and J-beta primers. TCRdb independently ran MiXCR on the 5' RACE reads; one entry per CDR3 protein. In the table there are fewer than 1.5 million distinct CDR3 sequences, approximately 38% of which are singletons. Input material: blood. This sequence was found in a woman aged 18 to 35 in good health.

CDR3 loop: CASSVRGTGPYEQYF. The CDR3 DNA sequence: TGTGCCAGCAGTGTCCGCGGGACAGGGCCTTACGAGCAGTACTTC. The chain links TRBV2 to TRBJ2-7, with TRBD1 matching 9 bases. The CDR3 totals 15 residues. From germline, CDR1 is SNHLY and CDR2 FYNNEI. Unmatched junction bases numbered 8, after V lost 4 bases and J lost 4 bases.